This passage covers 18 T cell receptor beta chains from one sample sequenced in a study of prognosis after radiotherapy for stage I lung cancer. Template was genomic DNA; TCR beta CDR3 amplified in two multiplex PCR rounds. First-round PCR used primers specific to each TRBV and TRBJ gene. TCRdb re-derived calls from the multiplex PCR reads in MiXCR, one entry per CDR3 protein. This table has around 18,000 distinct CDR3 sequences, approximately 30% appearing once. The specimen was PBMCs, collected before or after stereotactic body radiation therapy (not recorded which). The source is a donor over 45 with non-small cell lung cancer.

This clonotype has ten or more counts. The gene calls are TRBV2 and TRBJ2-7, with a tentative D call TRBD2 (6 bases). CDR1 is SNHLY and CDR2 is FYNNEI in the germline V gene. Trimming took off 7 bases at V and 0 bases at J, with 19 bases between the two ends. The CDR3 covers 16 residues. The DNA of the CDR3 is TGTGCCAGCATTACAAGGAGGGCGGAGAGCTCCTACGAGCAGTACTTC. Its translation is CASITRRAESSYEQYF.

This clonotype was counted ten times or more. The gene calls are TRBV3-1 and TRBJ2-5; 9 bases are shared with TRBD2. Germline CDR1 is LGHDT and CDR2 is YNNKEL (reference sequence). CDR3 length: 18 residues. V shed 3 bases, J shed 4 bases, and the junction held 15 bases outside the gene matches. The CDR3 bases are TGTGCCAGCAGCCAGAGTGTAAGCAGCGGGAGGAGTCGAGAGACCCAGTACTTC. It codes for CASSQSVSSGRSRETQYF.

On this clonotype itself: This probably arose from a read error, given a far larger clone one base away. The chain links TRBV6-9 to TRBJ2-6, with TRBD1 identical over 11 bases. Losses at the gene ends were 5 bases for V and 15 bases for J; bases not matched to a gene: 9. Germline CDR1 is MNHGY and CDR2 is SVAAGI. This CDR3 contains 14 residues. As DNA, the CDR3 is TGTGCCAGCAGTAAGACGGACAGGGGGCCCGCCCTGACTTTC. Amino acids: CASSKTDRGPALTF.

This clonotype was counted between two and nine times. This chain links TRBV5-6 with TRBJ1-1; D unclear. Germline loops: CDR1 SGHDT, CDR2 YYEEEE. The CDR3 is 16 residues long. Trimming took off 4 bases at V and 4 bases at J, with 20 bases between the two ends. CDR3 nucleotide sequence: TGTGCCAGCAGCGGCCAACAACCCCTGGGCAGCACTGAAGCTTTCTTT. Protein sequence: CASSGQQPLGSTEAFF.

The sample holds many counts of this clonotype. DNA for the CDR3: TGTGCCAGCAGCCAAGTTGATAACCCCTACAATGAGCAGTTCTTC. Its protein product is CASSQVDNPYNEQFF. The rearrangement joins TRBV4-2 to TRBJ2-1; D gene ambiguous. The CDR3 has 15 amino acids. The germline gives CDR1 LGHNA, CDR2 YNFKEQ. Trimming pared 1 base from V and 2 bases from J, leaving 9 bases between.

In its sample, this clonotype was seen many times. The chain couples TRBV10-2 to TRBJ2-3, with 15 nucleotides matching TRBD2. This CDR3 spans 15 amino acids. Germline trimming cut 4 bases from V and 6 bases from J; bases unmatched to any gene: 2. The germline gives CDR1 WSHSY, CDR2 SAAADI. The CDR3 DNA follows: TGCGCCAGCAGTGGGACTAGCGGGAGGGCCGATACGCAGTATTTT. Amino acid sequence: CASSGTSGRADTQYF.

This clonotype showed up many times. This chain connects TRBV27 to TRBJ2-2; 12 nucleotides agree with TRBD2. This CDR3 has 16 amino acids. With 4 bases clipped from V and 7 bases from J, the junction kept 7 bases outside the gene matches. Germline V gene sequence: CDR1 MNHEY, CDR2 SMNVEV (reference sequence). The CDR3 reads CASSSSRTSGVGELFF. In DNA form, the CDR3 reads TGTGCCAGCAGTTCTAGCAGGACTAGCGGGGTCGGGGAGCTGTTTTTT.

The count of this clonotype is one. Since the CDR3 does not end with the conserved phenylalanine or tryptophan, this likely comes from a read error. The chain couples TRBV28 to TRBJ2-7, with TRBD2 identical over 8 bases. This CDR3 has 15 residues. Germline V CDR1 and CDR2: MDHEN, SYDVKM. The CDR3 here is CASSPSGGLPYDQYS. The CDR3 DNA follows: TGTGCCAGCAGCCCCTCGGGAGGGCTTCCCTACGACCAGTACTCC.

This clonotype was recorded at least ten times. J is TRBJ2-3 and V is TRBV9; the D gene is possibly TRBD2 (6 bases). There are 13 residues in the CDR3. Germline V gene lookup returns CDR1 SGDLS and CDR2 YYNGEE. V gave up 1 base and J gave up 7 bases, with 10 bases separating them. The CDR3 bases are TGTGCCAGCAGCGTAAGGGACTCCTATACGCAGTATTTT. The encoded protein is CASSVRDSYTQYF.

At least ten counts were recorded for this clonotype. V and J are TRBV2 and TRBJ2-5; 9 nucleotides match TRBD1. The CDR3 loop spans 12 amino acids. The ends lost 9 bases at V and 4 bases at J; junction bases unmatched: 3. Germline V gives CDR1 SNHLY, CDR2 FYNNEI. The CDR3 DNA sequence: TGTGCCAGGGACAGGGGAGGAGAGACCCAGTACTTC. Encoded protein: CARDRGGETQYF.

On this clonotype itself: The junction differs from germline at one of its ends, possibly a read error. The gene calls are TRBV2 and TRBJ2-1, with TRBD2 matching over 14 bases. Germline lookup yields CDR1 SNHLY and CDR2 FYNNEI. The CDR3 is 17 amino acids. The CDR3 region has the DNA TGTGCCAGCAGCGATGAACAGGGACTAGCGGGAGAGAGTGAGCAGTTCTTT. Translating gives CASSDEQGLAGESEQFF. The full variable domain, rest sourced from reference TRBV2 and TRBJ2-1, is EPEVTQTPSHQVTQMGQEVILRCVPISNHLYFYWYRQILGQKVEFLVSFYNNEISEKSEIFDDQFSVERPDGSNFTLKIRSTKLEDSAMYFCASSDEQGLAGESEQFFGPGTRLTVL.

By share of the sample, this clonotype is medium-sized (0.01 to 0.1%). The genes are TRBV2 and TRBJ2-3; D call uncertain. V lost 4 bases and J lost 1, with 6 bases in between. The germline V gene has CDR1 SNHLY and CDR2 FYNNEI. The CDR3 sequence is 13 residues long. The CDR3 region has the DNA TGTGCCAGCAGTGGTGTCGGCACAGATACGCAGTATTTT. The encoded protein is CASSGVGTDTQYF.

Regarding this clonotype: A much larger clone differs by one base, so this may be a read error. The rearrangement links TRBV6-2 or TRBV6-3 to TRBJ2-5; tentatively, D is TRBD1 (6 bases). This CDR3 region has 16 residues. Per the germline V gene, CDR1 is MNHEY and CDR2 is SVGEGT. V lost 0 bases and J lost 3, with 14 bases in between. The DNA for the CDR3 is TGTGCCAGCAGTTACTCGATTCAGGGGAGTAAAGAGACCCAGTACTTC. It is translated as CASSYSIQGSKETQYF.

This clonotype was detected ten times or more. The chain is built from TRBV13 and TRBJ2-5, with D unresolved. CDR3 length: 14 residues. Per the germline V gene, CDR1 is PRHDT and CDR2 is FYEKMQ (reference sequence). V was clipped by 5 bases and J by 5 bases, with 15 bases between them. The CDR3 region is CASSPSLVPETQYF. For the CDR3, the DNA is TGTGCCAGCAGCCCCAGTTTAGTCCCGGAGACCCAGTACTTC.

This clonotype occurred many times. This chain uses TRBV20-1 with TRBJ2-7; D possibly corresponds to TRBD2 (7 bases). This CDR3 has 13 residues. The germline V gene encodes CDR1 DFQATT and CDR2 SNEGSKA (reference sequence). The CDR3 here is CSLRGRDGYEQYF. Here the CDR3 DNA reads TGCTCATTAAGGGGGAGGGACGGATACGAGCAGTACTTC.

This clonotype came up many times. The chain recombines TRBV24-1 with TRBJ2-1; D ambiguous. The V and J ends lost 5 bases and 4 bases respectively, with 8 bases between them. The length of the CDR3 is 13 residues. Germline V gene data show CDR1 as KGHDR and CDR2 as SFDVKD. The CDR3 DNA sequence: TGTGCCACCAGTGGTTATCCTTACAATGAGCAGTTCTTC. Amino acids: CATSGYPYNEQFF.

Of note for this clonotype: At one of its ends the junction is not consistent with the germline gene, which may arise from a read error. The CDR3: CARSLPVRTLHF. CDR3 bases: TGTGCCAGGAGTTTACCCGTTCGGACCCTCCACTTT. This chain joins TRBV28 and TRBJ1-6, with D hard to call. CDR1 and CDR2 from the germline V gene are MDHEN and SYDVKM. The CDR3 has 12 residues. The variable domain in full, with the rest retrieved from reference TRBV28 and TRBJ1-6, is DVKVTQSSRYLVKRTGEKVFLECVQDMDHENMFWYRQDPGLGLRLIYFSYDVKMKEKGDIPEGYSVSREKKERFSLILESASTNQTSMYLCARSLPVRTLHFGNGTRLTVT.

Many counts were recorded for this clonotype. This rearrangement joins TRBV19 to TRBJ1-1; no firm D call. CDR3 length: 16 amino acids. The V and J ends lost 4 bases and 1 base respectively, with 16 bases between them. In germline, CDR1 is LNHDA, CDR2 SQIVND (reference sequence). The CDR3 bases are TGTGCCAGTAGTAATTTTTTACTGGACCGGAACACTGAAGCTTTCTTT. As protein: CASSNFLLDRNTEAFF.